This T cell receptor (beta chain) was recovered during a study of radiation and T cells in renal cell carcinoma (dated by TCRdb to the early 2020s). Concerning the study at large: The samples were drawn from a clinical trial, where primary renal cell carcinomas were treated with 15 Gy of stereotactic body radiation therapy and then removed by nephrectomy 4 weeks afterward. TCR beta sequencing covered approximately 50 samples in total, comprising some 25 tumors and roughly 27 peripheral blood samples. In the approximately 58 samples combined, some 4,000,000 unique CDR3 nucleotide sequences were found, encoding 2 million to 3 million unique CDR3 amino acid sequences.

Notes on this clone: No antigen is known for it. Base qualities are not provided; no much larger clone lies one nucleotide away.

The investigation overall reported the following: In blood, the top tumor clonotypes increased from baseline to 2 weeks after radiation and then shrank by 4 weeks, which suggests a temporary expansion of tumor-resident clones. Because the trial had a single-armed design, the trial could not examine how radiation dose or scheduling affected the TCR repertoire. Because pretreatment tumor biopsies were not available, the baseline intratumoral presence of clonotypes could not be determined. Changes in the blood repertoire were not tracked past 4 weeks after treatment.

TCR beta libraries were generated from genomic DNA with the immunoSEQ kit, following the manufacturer's recommendations. To prepare the libraries, a first multiplex PCR with proprietary primers was run, followed by a second PCR that added unique barcodes, and a bead cleanup was done after each round. A positive control reaction and a negative control reaction, both provided in the kit, were run with every batch of samples. The final libraries underwent checking on an Agilent 4200 TapeStation D1000 ScreenTape, volumetric pooling, and quantification by qPCR. Sequencing was performed on an Illumina NextSeq500 with a MidOutput 150-cycle cartridge, and 156 Read1 and 15 Index1 cycles were run with kit custom primers. The pooled library was loaded at 1.0 pM with around 20% PhiX control spiked in. In the original analysis: Vendor-processed data were analyzed in R, with a clonotype defined as all T cells sharing the same CDR3 nucleotide sequence. For clone abundance analyses, frequencies were normalized to the 10,000 most abundant clones in each sample. Public T cell clones, which averaged fewer than five per sample, were excluded before analysis. Tumor-enriched and baseline blood-enriched clonotypes were defined by at least a 32-fold difference in abundance between compartments. A beta-binomial differential abundance model was used to identify clonotypes that were expanded or contracted between blood time points. Similarity between tumor and blood repertoires was quantified using the Baroni-Urbani and Buser coefficient, and groups were compared with two-tailed Wilcoxon tests in R. In its TCRdb copy, this immuneACCESS table keeps in-frame sequences only and misses some clones. Where compared with another copy, unresolved V genes explain less than half of these, and the others have no known cause. V, J and clone size are those of that table, while D and trimming were read from the DNA. The sample table shows 100,000 to 150,000 clones, and more than 75% are seen once. The ten largest clonotypes hold almost 6% of the sample.

This specimen's time point label, per the study, means: blood 2 weeks post-SBRT. The sample's treatment or condition label, in plain terms: 15 Gy SBRT to primary tumor, nephrectomy 4 weeks later. To follow tumor-enriched clonotypes, serial peripheral blood was collected from radiation-treated patients at baseline and at 2 weeks and 4 weeks after SBRT. Every patient's renal cell carcinoma showed clear cell pathology. Genomic DNA for TCR sequencing was prepared using the QIAamp DNA Blood Mini Kit (Qiagen). The analyses included only samples that passed all quality control checks. The sample was blood, taken from a patient whose treatment included radiotherapy and nephrectomy. The sequence was collected from a woman aged 70-85 years with renal cell carcinoma.

The DNA sequence reads TGTGCCAGCAGCGTAGCGGGAGGGACGGCTAATGAAAAACTGTTTTTT. This translates into CASSVAGGTANEKLFF. The sequence joins TRBV9 to TRBJ1-4; TRBD1 could be the D gene, as 5 bases match. A distance of 12 bases separates the germline ends of V and J, which lose 0 bases and 3 bases respectively. The CDR3 starts with the cysteine, ends with the phenylalanine, and has 16 residues. Only CDR3 DNA remains: 48 bases, in frame from the first base. Reading the germline V gene gives CDR1 SGDLS and CDR2 YYNGEE. The full variable domain, with segments outside the CDR3 supplied by the reference TRBV9 and TRBJ1-4 proteins, appears as DSGVTQTPKHLITATGQRVTLRCSPRSGDLSVYWYQQSLDQGLQFLIQYYNGEERAKGNILERFSAQQFPDLHSELNLSSLELGDSALYFCASSVAGGTANEKLFFGSGTQLSVL.